A single sample is the source of the 25 T cell receptor beta chains below, sequenced in a study of glioma-infiltrating T cells after dendritic cell vaccination (dated by TCRdb to 2016 to 2017). Libraries were built with the immunoSEQ multiplex PCR assay. TCRdb mirrors the immuneACCESS table, restricted to in-frame sequences. Some clones are absent from its copies; in checked studies, under half trace to an unresolved V gene, and the reason for the others is unknown. This sample has tens of thousands of clones in its table, and approximately 80% of those were observed once. The top ten hold more than 7% of the sample. The source material was blood, sampled before dendritic cell vaccination. The receptors stem from a human donor with glioblastoma.

The chain joins TRBV4-1 to TRBJ2-7; D is possibly TRBD1 (5 bases). This CDR3 has 16 residues. Trimming stripped 1 base from V and 0 bases from J, with 13 bases between. CDR1 and CDR2 from the germline V gene are MGHRA and YSYEKL. The CDR3 loop is CASSQVAGPSSYEQYF. Written as DNA, the CDR3 is TGCGCCAGCAGCCAAGTCGCAGGGCCAAGCTCCTACGAGCAGTACTTC.

CDR3 in DNA: TGTGCCAGCAGCCGACAACAGGGGGCGCCCCTAAATGGCTACACCTTC. This translates into CASSRQQGAPLNGYTF. The V and J genes are TRBV7-9 and TRBJ1-2; 9 bases are shared with TRBD1. This CDR3 is 16 amino acids long. Germline values: CDR1 SEHNR, CDR2 FQNEAQ (reference sequence). J lost 6 bases, V lost 5 bases, and 13 bases had no gene match.

This clone was counted a single time. This chain connects TRBV9 to TRBJ2-7; 8 bases map to TRBD1. The CDR3 contains 15 residues. Germline V gene sequence: CDR1 SGDLS, CDR2 YYNGEE. V lost 4 bases and J lost 6; bases outside the gene matches: 12. DNA of the CDR3: TGTGCCAGCAGCCCCTCCCGGACAGGGCTTGGCGAGCAGTACTTC. As protein: CASSPSRTGLGEQYF.

The CDR3 sequence is CASSLRDRGHNEQFF. CDR3 nucleotides: TGTGCCAGCAGTTTAAGGGACAGGGGCCACAATGAGCAGTTCTTC. The chain is built from TRBV28 and TRBJ2-1, with 10 bases identical to TRBD1. The CDR3 contains 15 residues. Germline assignment: CDR1 MDHEN and CDR2 SYDVKM. V was pared by 2 bases and J by 5 bases, with 3 bases of the junction left unmatched.

The genes are TRBV6-5 and TRBJ1-1, with D perhaps matching TRBD1 (5 bases). In germline, CDR1 is MNHEY, CDR2 SVGAGI. CDR3 length equals 13 residues. Trimming shortened V by 6 bases and J by 4 bases, and 12 bases separated the two germline ends. The DNA for the CDR3 is TGTGCCAGCAGCAGGGTTTTGGGCACTGAAGCTTTCTTT. As protein: CASSRVLGTEAFF.

This clone was observed a handful of times. J is TRBJ1-3 and V is TRBV6-5; 8 bases are shared with TRBD1. The germline CDR1 and CDR2 sequences are MNHEY and SVGAGI. J gave up 0 bases and V 2 bases, and 0 bases lay outside the gene matches. This CDR3 spans 15 amino acids. CDR3 region: CASSYTGGSGNTIYF. CDR3 nucleotide sequence: TGTGCCAGCAGTTACACAGGGGGCTCTGGAAACACCATATATTTT.

The V and J genes are TRBV5-6 and TRBJ2-1; weak D call: TRBD1 (6 bases). Germline CDR1 reads SGHDT; CDR2 reads YYEEEE. V shed 4 bases and J shed 10 bases, with 24 bases lying between them. The CDR3 extends over 16 amino acids. The CDR3 DNA is TGTGCCAGCAGCAGGACAGCGCCTTATCGCCACAGCGAGCAGTTCTTC. Encoded protein: CASSRTAPYRHSEQFF.

The chain has TRBV9 and TRBJ2-3; 10 bases map to TRBD2. The germline V gene has CDR1 SGDLS and CDR2 YYNGEE. V was pared by 0 bases and J by 2 bases, with 9 bases of the junction left unmatched. The CDR3 spans 18 residues. CDR3 sequence reads: CASSVGQRGGRITDTQYF. The CDR3 DNA follows: TGTGCCAGCAGCGTAGGCCAGCGGGGGGGCCGGATCACAGATACGCAGTATTTT. Complete variable domain (other parts from reference TRBV9 and TRBJ2-3): DSGVTQTPKHLITATGQRVTLRCSPRSGDLSVYWYQQSLDQGLQFLIQYYNGEERAKGNILERFSAQQFPDLHSELNLSSLELGDSALYFCASSVGQRGGRITDTQYFGPGTRLTVL.

The rearrangement uses TRBV9 and TRBJ2-2; TRBD2 aligns across 9 bases. The germline CDR1 and CDR2 sequences are SGDLS and YYNGEE. The CDR3 has 16 residues. V was clipped by 0 bases and J by 10 bases; unmatched bases: 10. The CDR3 here is CASSVDASGGSQELFF. In DNA form, the CDR3 reads TGTGCCAGCAGCGTAGATGCGAGCGGGGGGTCCCAGGAGCTGTTTTTT. Variable domain in full (rest from reference TRBV9 and TRBJ2-2): DSGVTQTPKHLITATGQRVTLRCSPRSGDLSVYWYQQSLDQGLQFLIQYYNGEERAKGNILERFSAQQFPDLHSELNLSSLELGDSALYFCASSVDASGGSQELFFGEGSRLTVL.

The chain combines TRBV27 with TRBJ1-1, with a tentative D call TRBD1 (6 bases). With 4 bases removed from V and 2 bases from J, the gap between germline ends came to 17 bases. The germline V gene encodes CDR1 MNHEY and CDR2 SMNVEV (reference sequence). There are 16 residues in the CDR3. The chain's CDR3 is CASSSPGQLRNTEAFF. The CDR3 DNA follows: TGTGCCAGCAGTTCCCCAGGACAGCTACGTAACACTGAAGCTTTCTTT.

The rearrangement uses TRBV6-5 and TRBJ1-1, with D possibly being TRBD1 (6 bases). Germline assignment: CDR1 MNHEY and CDR2 SVGAGI. The CDR3 loop spans 12 amino acids. V dropped 8 bases and J dropped 8 bases, with 15 bases sitting between them. CDR3 residues: CASRAERGEAFF. The CDR3 bases are TGTGCCAGCCGTGCGGAGAGGGGGGAAGCTTTCTTT.

This chain connects TRBV18 to TRBJ2-7; TRBD2 is a possible D gene (5 bases). CDR1 is KGHSH, CDR2 LQKENI, per germline. Trimming pared 3 bases from V and 3 bases from J, leaving 21 bases between. The CDR3 sequence is 17 residues long. The CDR3 region is CASSPVSGPRKNYEQYF. CDR3 DNA: TGTGCCAGCTCACCCGTAAGCGGCCCCAGAAAGAACTACGAGCAGTACTTC.

The V call is TRBV12-5, the J call TRBJ2-1; possible D gene TRBD2, 6 bases. With 2 bases removed from V and 5 bases from J, the gap between germline ends came to 16 bases. This CDR3 is 16 amino acids long. Per germline, CDR1 LGHNT and CDR2 FRNRAP. The CDR3 region is CASGLPRLPGDNEQFF. DNA for the CDR3: TGTGCTAGTGGTTTGCCGCGACTCCCGGGGGACAATGAGCAGTTCTTC. Full variable domain (rest looked up from reference TRBV12-5 and TRBJ2-1): DARVTQTPRHKVTEMGQEVTMRCQPILGHNTVFWYRQTMMQGLELLAYFRNRAPLDDSGMPKDRFSAEMPDATLATLKIQPSEPRDSAVYFCASGLPRLPGDNEQFFGPGTRLTVL.

This chain links TRBV18 with TRBJ1-5; D unclear. CDR1 and CDR2 from the germline V gene are KGHSH and LQKENI. V lost 4 bases and J 1 base, leaving 5 bases between the germline ends. CDR3 size: 13 residues. CDR3 nucleotide sequence: TGTGCCAGCTCACTCGCGAGCAATCAGCCCCAGCATTTT. This sequence encodes CASSLASNQPQHF.

CDR3 sequence (DNA): TGTGCCAGCAGCCGATACACAGGGAACCTTAACTATGGCTACACCTTC. As protein: CASSRYTGNLNYGYTF. The J gene is TRBJ1-2, the V gene TRBV9, with a possible D match to TRBD1 (6 bases). In germline, CDR1 is SGDLS, CDR2 YYNGEE. Trimming shortened V by 4 bases and J by 1 base, and 17 bases separated the two germline ends. CDR3 length: 16 amino acids.

The V and J genes are TRBV9 and TRBJ1-1; D is perhaps TRBD1 (5 bases). The CDR3 covers 13 residues. V was trimmed by 3 bases and J by 6 bases, leaving 12 bases between them. Germline V gene data show CDR1 as SGDLS and CDR2 as YYNGEE. The CDR3: CASSAPGGAEAFF. CDR3 bases: TGTGCCAGCAGCGCGCCCGGAGGGGCTGAAGCTTTCTTT.

The chain is built from TRBV11-2 and TRBJ2-5; 8 positions agree with TRBD2. J gave up 5 bases and V 1 base, and 12 bases lay outside the gene matches. This CDR3 is 17 amino acids long. The germline CDR1 and CDR2 sequences are SGHAT and FQNNGV. CDR3 coding DNA: TGTGCCAGCAGCTTAGGGCACCAGCGGGGGAGCGGGGAGACCCAGTACTTC. Its protein is CASSLGHQRGSGETQYF.

The V call is TRBV7-8, the J call TRBJ1-6; D remains unclear. Germline CDR1 and CDR2: SGHVS and FQNEAQ. V was cut by 5 bases and J by 13 bases, with 27 bases left in between. The CDR3 sequence is 17 residues long. This chain's CDR3 is CASSVHLVLRNSPPLHF. Written as DNA, the CDR3 is TGTGCCAGCAGCGTCCACCTTGTCCTGAGGAATTCTCCCCCCCTCCACTTT.

The sample holds a few counts of this clone. This chain connects TRBV2 to TRBJ2-7, with TRBD1 matching 10 bases. The CDR3 sequence is 14 residues long. Germline CDR1 SNHLY, CDR2 FYNNEI. V trimming: 8 bases; J trimming: 4 bases; junction bases outside the gene matches: 8. CDR3 residues: CASLGDRGSYEQYF. DNA of the CDR3: TGTGCCAGCCTAGGGGACAGGGGATCATACGAGCAGTACTTC. The variable domain in full, with the rest retrieved from reference TRBV2 and TRBJ2-7, is EPEVTQTPSHQVTQMGQEVILRCVPISNHLYFYWYRQILGQKVEFLVSFYNNEISEKSEIFDDQFSVERPDGSNFTLKIRSTKLEDSAMYFCASLGDRGSYEQYFGPGTRLTVT.

This clone has a single count. The J gene is TRBJ2-7, the V gene TRBV5-1, with 12 bases matching TRBD2. With 4 bases clipped from V and 5 bases from J, the junction kept 7 bases outside the gene matches. In germline, CDR1 is SGHRS, CDR2 YFSETQ. This CDR3 contains 15 residues. The CDR3 DNA reads as TGCGCCAGCAGCATACCTAGCGGGGGGGATCACGAGCAGTACTTC. It is translated as CASSIPSGGDHEQYF.

A single count supports this clone. The chain joins TRBV11-2 to TRBJ2-3; D call uncertain. The CDR3 is 15 amino acids. Germline assignment: CDR1 SGHAT and CDR2 FQNNGV. Trimming left V 0 bases short and J 0 bases short, with 7 bases between. CDR3 bases: TGTGCCAGCAGCTTAGAGGAGAAAAGCACAGATACGCAGTATTTT. Translating gives CASSLEEKSTDTQYF.

The chain is built from TRBV7-6 and TRBJ2-7; D is possibly TRBD1 (6 bases). The CDR3 has 15 amino acids. CDR1 and CDR2 (germline): SGHVS, FNYEAQ. Between the trimmed V and J ends, which lost 2 bases and 1 base, there was a span of 12 bases. The CDR3 DNA is TGTGCCAGCAGCTTAAGTTCAGGGGCTTCCTACGAGCAGTACTTC. Amino acid sequence: CASSLSSGASYEQYF.

The chain combines TRBV7-3 with TRBJ2-1, with 10 bases that match TRBD1. The germline V gene has CDR1 SGHTA and CDR2 FQGTGA. CDR3 length equals 15 residues. J lost 9 bases, V lost 3 bases, and 8 bases had no gene match. CDR3 DNA sequence: TGTGCCAGCAGCTTCGGACAGGGGGTTTTGGGTGAGCAGTTCTTC. Its translation is CASSFGQGVLGEQFF.

The chain uses TRBV6-5 and TRBJ2-5; D is unclear. V was pared by 6 bases and J by 3 bases, with 5 bases between. Germline values: CDR1 MNHEY, CDR2 SVGAGI. This CDR3 contains 11 residues. The CDR3 bases are TGTGCCAGCAGCTCAGAAGAGACCCAGTACTTC. Its translation is CASSSEETQYF.

The DNA of the CDR3 is TGTGCCAGCAGTACGGACAGGGGTCTCTACGAGCAGTACTTC. Protein sequence: CASSTDRGLYEQYF. The chain links TRBV7-2 to TRBJ2-7, with TRBD1 matching 9 bases. The CDR3 is 14 amino acids. Germline V lookup: CDR1 SGHTA, CDR2 FQGNSA. Trimming removed 6 bases from V and 3 bases from J; junction bases left unmatched: 6.